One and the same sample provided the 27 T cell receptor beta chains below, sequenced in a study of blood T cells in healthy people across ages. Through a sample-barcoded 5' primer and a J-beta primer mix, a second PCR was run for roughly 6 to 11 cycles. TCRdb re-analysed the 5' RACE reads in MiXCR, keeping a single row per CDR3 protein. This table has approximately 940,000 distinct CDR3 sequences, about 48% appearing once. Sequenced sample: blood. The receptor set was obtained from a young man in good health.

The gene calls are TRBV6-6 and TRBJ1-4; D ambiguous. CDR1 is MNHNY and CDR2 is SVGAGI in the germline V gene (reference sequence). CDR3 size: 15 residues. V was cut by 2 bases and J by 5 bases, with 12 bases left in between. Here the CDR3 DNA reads TGTGCCAGCAGTTACGCCGGTCGTGGGAATGAAAAACTGTTTTTT. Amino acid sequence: CASSYAGRGNEKLFF.

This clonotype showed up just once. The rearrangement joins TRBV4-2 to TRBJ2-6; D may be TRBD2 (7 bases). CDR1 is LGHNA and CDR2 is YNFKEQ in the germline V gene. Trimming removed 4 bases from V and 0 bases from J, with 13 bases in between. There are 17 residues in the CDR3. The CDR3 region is CASSRGGQISGANVLTF. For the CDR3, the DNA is TGTGCCAGCAGCCGGGGGGGGCAGATCTCTGGGGCCAACGTCCTGACTTTC.

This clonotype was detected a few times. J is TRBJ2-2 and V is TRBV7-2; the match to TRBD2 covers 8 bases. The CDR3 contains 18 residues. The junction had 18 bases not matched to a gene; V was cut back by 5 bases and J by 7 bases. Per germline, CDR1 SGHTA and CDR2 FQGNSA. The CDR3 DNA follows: TGTGCCAGCAGCCCGATAGTATCCGGGGGGGCGTTGGTCGGGGAGCTGTTTTTT. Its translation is CASSPIVSGGALVGELFF.

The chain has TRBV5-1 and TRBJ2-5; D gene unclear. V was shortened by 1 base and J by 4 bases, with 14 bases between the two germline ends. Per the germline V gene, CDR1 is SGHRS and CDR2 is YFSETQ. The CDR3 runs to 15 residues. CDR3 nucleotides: TGCGCCAGCAGCTTGATTCAGAACCCGGGAGAGACCCAGTACTTC. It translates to CASSLIQNPGETQYF.

In DNA form, the CDR3 reads TGTGCCAGCGGGCAGGGAGTTGACGAGCAGTACTTC. Its translation: CASGQGVDEQYF. This rearrangement joins TRBV28 to TRBJ2-4; the D gene could be TRBD1 or TRBD2 (5 bases each). The last part of the DNA fits TRBJ2-7 better; the J call may be wrong. The CDR3 spans 12 residues. Germline CDR1 and CDR2: MDHEN and SYDVKM.

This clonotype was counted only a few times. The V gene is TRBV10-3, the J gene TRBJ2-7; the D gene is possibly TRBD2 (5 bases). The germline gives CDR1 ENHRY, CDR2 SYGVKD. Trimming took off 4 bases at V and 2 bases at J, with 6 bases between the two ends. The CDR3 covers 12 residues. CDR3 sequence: CAISGGTYEQYF. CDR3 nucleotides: TGTGCCATCAGTGGAGGGACCTACGAGCAGTACTTC.

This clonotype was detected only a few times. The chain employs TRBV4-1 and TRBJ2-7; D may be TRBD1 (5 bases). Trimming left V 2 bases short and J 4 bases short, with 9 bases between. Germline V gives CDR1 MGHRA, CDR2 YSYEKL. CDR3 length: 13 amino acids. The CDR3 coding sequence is TGCGCCAGCAGCCAAACCCAGGGATACGAGCAGTACTTC. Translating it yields CASSQTQGYEQYF.

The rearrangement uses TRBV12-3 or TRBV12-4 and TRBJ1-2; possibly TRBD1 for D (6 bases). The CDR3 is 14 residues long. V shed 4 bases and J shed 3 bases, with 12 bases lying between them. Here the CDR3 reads CASSSTGQDYGYTF. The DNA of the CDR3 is TGTGCCAGCAGTTCAACAGGGCAGGACTATGGCTACACCTTC.

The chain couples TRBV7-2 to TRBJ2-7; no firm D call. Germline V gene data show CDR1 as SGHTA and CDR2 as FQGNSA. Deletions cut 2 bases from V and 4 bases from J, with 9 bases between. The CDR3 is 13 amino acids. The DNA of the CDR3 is TGTGCCAGCAGCTTAAAGGTCCCGTACGAGCAGTACTTC. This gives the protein CASSLKVPYEQYF.

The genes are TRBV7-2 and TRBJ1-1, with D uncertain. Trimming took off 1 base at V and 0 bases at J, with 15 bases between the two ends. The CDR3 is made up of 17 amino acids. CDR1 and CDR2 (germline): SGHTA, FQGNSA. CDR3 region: CASSLGTVGQVNTEAFF. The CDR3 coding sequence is TGTGCCAGCAGCTTAGGAACCGTAGGCCAGGTGAACACTGAAGCTTTCTTT.

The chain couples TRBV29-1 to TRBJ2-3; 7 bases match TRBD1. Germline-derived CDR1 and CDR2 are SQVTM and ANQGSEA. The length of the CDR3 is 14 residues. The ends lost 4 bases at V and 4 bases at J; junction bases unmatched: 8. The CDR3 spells CSVVTGLRSDTQYF. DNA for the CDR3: TGCAGCGTTGTGACAGGGCTAAGGTCAGATACGCAGTATTTT.

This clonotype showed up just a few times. This CDR3 reads CASSVDRGGILNEQYF. DNA of the CDR3: TGTGCCAGCAGTGTGGACAGGGGGGGGATATTGAACGAGCAGTACTTC. The chain uses TRBV25-1 and TRBJ2-7, with 10 bases fitting TRBD1. Germline V lookup: CDR1 MGHDK, CDR2 SYGVNS. The CDR3 covers 16 residues. V was pared by 4 bases and J by 5 bases, with 11 bases of the junction left unmatched.

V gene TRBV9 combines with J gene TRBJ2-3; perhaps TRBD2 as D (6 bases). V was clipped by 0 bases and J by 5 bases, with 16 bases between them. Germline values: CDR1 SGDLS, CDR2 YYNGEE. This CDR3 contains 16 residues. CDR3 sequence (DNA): TGTGCCAGCAGCGTAGGATCAAGCCACGGGGGAGATACGCAGTATTTT. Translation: CASSVGSSHGGDTQYF.

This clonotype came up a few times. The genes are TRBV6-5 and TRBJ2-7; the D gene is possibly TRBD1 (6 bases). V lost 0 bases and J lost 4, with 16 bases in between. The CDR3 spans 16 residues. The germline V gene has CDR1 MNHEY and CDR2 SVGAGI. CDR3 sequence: CASSYSLGARSYEQYF. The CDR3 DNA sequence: TGTGCCAGCAGTTACTCTCTGGGGGCAAGGTCATACGAGCAGTACTTC.

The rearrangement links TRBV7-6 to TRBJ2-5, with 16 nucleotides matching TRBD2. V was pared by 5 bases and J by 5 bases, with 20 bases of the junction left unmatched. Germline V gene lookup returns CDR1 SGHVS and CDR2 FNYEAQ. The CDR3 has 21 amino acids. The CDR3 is CASSPSDPGTSGGAWSETQYF. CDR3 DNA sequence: TGTGCCAGCAGCCCTTCCGATCCGGGGACTAGCGGGGGGGCCTGGTCGGAGACCCAGTACTTC.

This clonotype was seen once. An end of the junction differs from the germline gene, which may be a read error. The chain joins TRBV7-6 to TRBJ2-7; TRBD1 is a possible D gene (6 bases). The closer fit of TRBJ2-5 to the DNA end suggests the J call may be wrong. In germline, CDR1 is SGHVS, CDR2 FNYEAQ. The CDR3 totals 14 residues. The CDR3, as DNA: TGTGCCGGCAGCTTACTGACAGGAGAAGAGACCCAGTACTTC. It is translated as CAGSLLTGEETQYF.

The CDR3 loop reads CASSEGATGDEQYF. The CDR3 region has the DNA TGTGCCAGCAGTGAGGGGGCGACAGGGGACGAGCAGTACTTC. This chain connects TRBV6-1 to TRBJ2-7, with TRBD1 identical over 8 bases. The CDR3 extends over 14 amino acids. V dropped 3 bases and J dropped 5; count of bases not matched to a gene: 6. Germline lookup yields CDR1 MNHNS and CDR2 SASEGT.

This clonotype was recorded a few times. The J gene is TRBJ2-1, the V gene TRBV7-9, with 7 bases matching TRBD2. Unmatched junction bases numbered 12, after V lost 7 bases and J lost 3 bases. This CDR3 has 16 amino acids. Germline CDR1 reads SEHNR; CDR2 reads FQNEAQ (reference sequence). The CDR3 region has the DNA TGTGCCAGCATCCGCTGGGGGGGAACCAACTACAATGAGCAGTTCTTC. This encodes CASIRWGGTNYNEQFF.

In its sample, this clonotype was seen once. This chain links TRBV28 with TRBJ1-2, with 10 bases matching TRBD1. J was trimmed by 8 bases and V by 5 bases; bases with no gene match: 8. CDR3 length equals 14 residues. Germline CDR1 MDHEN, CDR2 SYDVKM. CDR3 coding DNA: TGTGCCAGCAGTCAGGGACAGGGGTTTAAAGGCTACACCTTC. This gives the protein CASSQGQGFKGYTF.

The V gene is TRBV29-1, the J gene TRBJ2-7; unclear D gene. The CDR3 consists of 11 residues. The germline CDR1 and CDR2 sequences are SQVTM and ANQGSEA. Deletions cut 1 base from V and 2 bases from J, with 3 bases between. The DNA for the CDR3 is TGCAGCGTTGAAGTGGCCTACGAGCAGTACTTC. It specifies CSVEVAYEQYF.

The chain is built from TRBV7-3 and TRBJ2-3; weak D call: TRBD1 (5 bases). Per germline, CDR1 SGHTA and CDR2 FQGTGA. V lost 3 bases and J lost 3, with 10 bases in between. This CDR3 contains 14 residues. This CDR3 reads CASSFGRQTDTQYF. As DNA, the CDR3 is TGTGCCAGCAGCTTCGGCAGACAGACAGATACGCAGTATTTT. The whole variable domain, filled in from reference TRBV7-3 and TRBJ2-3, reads GAGVSQTPSNKVTEKGKYVELRCDPISGHTALYWYRQSLGQGPEFLIYFQGTGAADDSGLPNDRFFAVRPEGSVSTLKIQRTERGDSAVYLCASSFGRQTDTQYFGPGTRLTVL.

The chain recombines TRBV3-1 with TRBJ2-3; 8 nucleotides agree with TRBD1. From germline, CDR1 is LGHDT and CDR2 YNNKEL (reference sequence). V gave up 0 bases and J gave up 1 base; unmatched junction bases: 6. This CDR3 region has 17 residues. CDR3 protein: CASSQDSRTGRTDTQYF. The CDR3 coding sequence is TGTGCCAGCAGCCAAGATTCCCGGACAGGGCGCACAGATACGCAGTATTTT.

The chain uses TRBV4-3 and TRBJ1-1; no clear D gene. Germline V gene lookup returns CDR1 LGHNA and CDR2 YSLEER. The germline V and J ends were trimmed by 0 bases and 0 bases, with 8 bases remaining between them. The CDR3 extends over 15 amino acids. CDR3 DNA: TGCGCCAGCAGCCAAGATAACAGTATGAACACTGAAGCTTTCTTT. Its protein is CASSQDNSMNTEAFF.

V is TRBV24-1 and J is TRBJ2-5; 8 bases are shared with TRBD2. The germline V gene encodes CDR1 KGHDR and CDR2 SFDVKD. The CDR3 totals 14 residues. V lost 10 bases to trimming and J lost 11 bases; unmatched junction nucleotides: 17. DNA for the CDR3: TGTGCCACTACTATAGCGGGGAGTAACAATGAGCAGTACTTC. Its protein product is CATTIAGSNNEQYF.

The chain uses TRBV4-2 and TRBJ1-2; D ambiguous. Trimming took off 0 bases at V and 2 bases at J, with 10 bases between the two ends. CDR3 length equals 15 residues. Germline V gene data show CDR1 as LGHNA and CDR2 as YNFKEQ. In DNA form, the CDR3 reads TGTGCCAGCAGCCAAGAGCGGGGAGGGAACTATGGCTACACCTTC. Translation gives CASSQERGGNYGYTF.

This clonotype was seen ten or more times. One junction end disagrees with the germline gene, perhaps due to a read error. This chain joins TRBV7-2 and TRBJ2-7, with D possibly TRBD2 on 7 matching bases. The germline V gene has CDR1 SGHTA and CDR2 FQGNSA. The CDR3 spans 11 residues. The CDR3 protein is CASSLGGAQYF. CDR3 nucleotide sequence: TGCGCCAGCAGCTTGGGGGGGGCTCAGTACTTC.

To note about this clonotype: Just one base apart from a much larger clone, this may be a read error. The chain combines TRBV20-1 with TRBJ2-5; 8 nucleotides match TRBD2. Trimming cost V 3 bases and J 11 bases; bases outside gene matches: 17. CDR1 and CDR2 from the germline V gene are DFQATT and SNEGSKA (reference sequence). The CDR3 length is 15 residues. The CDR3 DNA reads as TGCAGTGCTAGTGGCCGGGGGGGCCTGTCCAATGAGCAGTACTTC. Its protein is CSASGRGGLSNEQYF.